This T cell receptor (beta chain) was sequenced in a study of blood T cell repertoires in COVID-19. Study summary: Material from acute and convalescent COVID-19 was sourced from the United States, Italy and Spain. Sources were T cells, B-cell-depleted T cells, or PBMCs; the material itself was cDNA or gDNA.

Authors' processing steps: Using reference gene primer amplification, nucleated cell counts were estimated. The data were produced by immunoSEQ multiplex PCR, yet TCRdb's version contains in-frame clones alone and is incomplete. The V and J calls and the clone size are those of that table, but D and trimming were determined from the DNA. The sample records about 71,000 clones, about 86% being singletons. Trimming removed 5 bases at V and 6 bases at J, with 14 bases between. The CDR3 consists of 13 residues. The sequenced material came from peripheral blood. This TCR was sampled from a man between 65 and 85 years old with acute or convalescent COVID-19. The chain combines TRBV12-3 or TRBV12-4 with TRBJ2-7; tentatively, D is TRBD1 (6 bases). CDR3 residues: CASSHRDTSEQYF. CDR3 DNA: TGTGCCAGCAGTCACCGGGACACGTCCGAGCAGTACTTC.